The 8 T cell receptor beta chains in this list originate from one sample, sequenced in a study of CD8 T cells in ankylosing spondylitis. Study outcomes and limitations: A motif of eight or nine highly homologous TCR beta variants was seen as apparently characteristic of ankylosing spondylitis blood.

TCRdb fed the 5' RACE reads into MiXCR, producing one record per CDR3 protein. The table records hundreds of thousands of distinct CDR3 sequences, roughly 26% of them present only once. Antigens of these TCRs are unknown. Sequenced sample: blood, either unsorted or a sorted T cell fraction (not recorded which). These receptors were obtained from a male donor with ankylosing spondylitis.

This clonotype appeared a few times. The chain joins TRBV3-1 to TRBJ2-1, with 14 bases aligning to TRBD2. Trimming at V came to 1 base and at J to 12 bases, leaving 5 bases not matched to a gene. The length of the CDR3 is 15 residues. The germline CDR1 and CDR2 sequences are LGHDT and YNNKEL (reference sequence). CDR3 sequence (DNA): TGTGCCAGCAGCCAAGTAGGACTAGCGGGAGGTCGGCAGTTCTTC. Residues: CASSQVGLAGGRQFF.

The chain links TRBV6-1 to TRBJ2-4; unclear D gene. V dropped 2 bases and J dropped 1 base, with 12 bases sitting between them. This CDR3 has 16 residues. Germline V gene sequence: CDR1 MNHNS, CDR2 SASEGT. CDR3 sequence (DNA): TGTGCCAGCAGTGAAAACCCCTGGTGGGCCAAAAACATTCAGTACTTC. This translates into CASSENPWWAKNIQYF.

The V and J genes are TRBV20-1 and TRBJ1-5; D not resolved. This CDR3 region has 15 residues. Germline CDR1 DFQATT, CDR2 SNEGSKA (reference sequence). With 0 bases removed from V and 2 bases from J, the gap between germline ends came to 11 bases. CDR3 protein: CSARDRGSGNQPQHF. CDR3 sequence (DNA): TGCAGTGCTAGAGATAGAGGGAGCGGCAATCAGCCCCAGCATTTT.

This clonotype was seen once. V gene TRBV20-1 combines with J gene TRBJ2-7, with a weak D call TRBD1 (6 bases). There are 13 residues in the CDR3. CDR1 DFQATT and CDR2 SNEGSKA come from the germline V gene (reference sequence). Trimming shortened V by 6 bases and J by 7 bases, and 19 bases separated the two germline ends. CDR3 bases: TGCAGTGCCAGGAAGACAGGTTCTAGGGAGCAGTACGTC. Its protein product is CSARKTGSREQYV.

This clonotype was observed a handful of times. The chain recombines TRBV2 with TRBJ1-2, with 7 nucleotides matching TRBD1. The CDR3 runs 13 residues. After removal of 5 bases from V and 8 bases from J, the junction contained 8 bases not matched to a gene. Germline assignment: CDR1 SNHLY and CDR2 FYNNEI. The CDR3 spells CASSIITGEGYTF. The CDR3 bases are TGTGCCAGCAGTATAATCACAGGGGAGGGCTACACCTTC.

The chain employs TRBV5-1 and TRBJ2-2; D remains ambiguous. Trimming removed 4 bases at V and 8 bases at J, with 18 bases between. Germline lookup yields CDR1 SGHRS and CDR2 YFSETQ. The CDR3 extends over 15 amino acids. CDR3 DNA sequence: TGCGCCAGCAGCCCGTACTCGAGGATATCGGGGGAGCTGTTTTTT. It yields the protein CASSPYSRISGELFF.

This clonotype was counted a few times. The V call is TRBV5-1, the J call TRBJ1-1, with no clear D. The CDR3 runs 15 residues. Germline CDR1 and CDR2: SGHRS and YFSETQ. V was cut by 0 bases and J by 1 base, with 10 bases left in between. CDR3 nucleotides: TGCGCCAGCAGCTTGGGTTATTCGGAGAACACTGAAGCTTTCTTT. Its translation is CASSLGYSENTEAFF.

This clonotype was counted only a few times. The chain recombines TRBV12-3 or TRBV12-4 with TRBJ1-1, with D hard to call. The CDR3 covers 11 residues. V shed 0 bases and J shed 11 bases, with 7 bases lying between them. The CDR3 coding sequence is TGTGCCAGCAGTTTAGCGGAGAAGGCTTTCTTT. It encodes CASSLAEKAFF.